What follows are 5 T cell receptor beta chains derived from one specimen sequenced in a study of T-cell memory formation after mild COVID-19. TCRdb processed the 5' RACE reads anew with MiXCR; each CDR3 protein has one entry. The sample yields about 200,000 distinct CDR3 sequences, 18% seen once. Sequenced sample: PBMCs or a T cell subset sorted from them (not recorded which). These receptors were taken from an adult woman who had mild COVID-19 (a few samples of this study predate the infection). Cell type and time point are not known.

The V gene is TRBV3-1, the J gene TRBJ2-5; D remains unclear. There are 13 residues in the CDR3. The germline gives CDR1 LGHDT, CDR2 YNNKEL (reference sequence). The V and J ends lost 0 bases and 5 bases respectively, with 7 bases between them. The CDR3 nucleotides read TGTGCCAGCAGCCAAGATGGATTGGAGACCCAGTACTTC. This gives the protein CASSQDGLETQYF.

This clonotype was seen more than once but under ten times. The chain combines TRBV7-9 with TRBJ1-5; 7 nucleotides line up with TRBD1. Looked up from germline, CDR1 is SEHNR and CDR2 is FQNEAQ (reference sequence). J was trimmed by 7 bases and V by 5 bases; bases with no gene match: 5. The CDR3 loop spans 13 amino acids. The CDR3 DNA follows: TGTGCCAGCAGCGCCCAGGGGGGCCAGCCCCAGCATTTT. It translates to CASSAQGGQPQHF.

This chain connects TRBV5-1 to TRBJ2-1; 9 nucleotides align to TRBD2. This CDR3 is built from 14 residues. V trimming: 0 bases; J trimming: 12 bases; junction bases outside the gene matches: 7. CDR1 is SGHRS and CDR2 is YFSETQ in the germline V gene. In DNA form, the CDR3 reads TGCGCCAGCAGCTTGGCCTCTAGCGGGGCCCCGCAGTTCTTC. Amino acid sequence: CASSLASSGAPQFF.

The chain employs TRBV20-1 and TRBJ2-5, with 12 positions matching TRBD2. Germline V gene lookup returns CDR1 DFQATT and CDR2 SNEGSKA (reference sequence). The CDR3 is 16 amino acids. The V gene end was trimmed by 0 bases and the J gene end by 7 bases; junction bases not matched to a gene: 9. CDR3 sequence: CSARDFRLAGEWTQYF. CDR3 DNA sequence: TGCAGTGCTAGAGATTTTCGACTAGCGGGAGAGTGGACCCAGTACTTC.

Turning to this clonotype: Sequence at one end of the junction differs from germline and may be a read error. The V and J genes are TRBV5-5 and TRBJ2-3; D gene ambiguous. The CDR3 totals 16 residues. Germline values: CDR1 SGHKS, CDR2 YYEKEE (reference sequence). The CDR3 protein is CASSLGNHHSTDTQYF. The CDR3 DNA reads as TGTGCCAGCAGTTTGGGGAACCACCACTCCACAGATACGCAGTATTTT.